Below are 29 T cell receptor beta chains sequenced from a single sample in a study of PD-1 blockade in classical Hodgkin lymphoma (TCRdb year 2020). This specimen's time point label, interpreted: cycle 2 day 1 (C2D1) of nivolumab. Every trial patient had relapsed following autologous stem cell transplantation, and prior brentuximab vedotin exposure was what differed among cohorts A, B and C. To prepare the library, the immunoSEQ multiplex PCR assay was applied. TCRdb mirrors the immuneACCESS table, restricted to in-frame sequences. Some clones are absent from its copies; in checked studies, under half trace to an unresolved V gene, and the reason for the others is unknown. The sample profile shows 100,000 or so clones; about 89% of them were found once. Around 6.6% of the sample is in the top ten clones. Source: peripheral blood mononuclear cells (PBMCs), taken before the second cycle of nivolumab. These receptors were obtained from a human donor with classical Hodgkin lymphoma.

V and J are TRBV6-5 and TRBJ2-2; D remains unclear. The CDR3 sequence is 14 residues long. The germline CDR1 and CDR2 sequences are MNHEY and SVGAGI. V lost 2 bases, J lost 9 bases, and 13 bases lay in between. The CDR3 loop reads CASSYRPPGWELFF. CDR3 DNA: TGTGCCAGCAGTTACAGGCCGCCAGGCTGGGAGCTGTTTTTT.

V and J are TRBV29-1 and TRBJ2-3, with 9 bases lining up with TRBD2. The junction had 7 bases not matched to a gene; V was cut back by 1 base and J by 2 bases. The length of the CDR3 is 16 residues. Germline V gene sequence: CDR1 SQVTM, CDR2 ANQGSEA. The CDR3: CSVEVRLAGFTDTQYF. In nucleotides, the CDR3 is TGCAGCGTTGAAGTTCGCCTAGCGGGGTTCACAGATACGCAGTATTTT.

This rearrangement joins TRBV6-5 to TRBJ1-6; no firm D call. Germline assignment: CDR1 MNHEY and CDR2 SVGAGI. This CDR3 spans 13 amino acids. V lost 4 bases and J lost 8, with 9 bases in between. The CDR3 loop reads CASSLGRDSPLHF. The CDR3 region has the DNA TGTGCCAGCAGTTTAGGGAGGGATTCACCCCTCCACTTT.

The J gene is TRBJ2-7, the V gene TRBV29-1, with TRBD1 matching over 7 bases. V lost 3 bases, J lost 1 base, and 3 bases stayed unmatched. Germline loops: CDR1 SQVTM, CDR2 ANQGSEA. The CDR3 covers 13 residues. The CDR3 spells CSVEGRGSYEQYF. CDR3 nucleotide sequence: TGCAGCGTTGAGGGCAGGGGGTCCTACGAGCAGTACTTC.

The gene calls are TRBV19 and TRBJ2-7; 9 bases agree with TRBD1. This CDR3 comprises 15 residues. Per germline, CDR1 LNHDA and CDR2 SQIVND (reference sequence). J was trimmed by 4 bases and V by 6 bases; bases with no gene match: 10. CDR3 residues: CASSHTGGARYEQYF. CDR3 DNA sequence: TGTGCCAGTAGCCATACAGGGGGCGCGAGGTACGAGCAGTACTTC.

J is TRBJ2-7 and V is TRBV27, with TRBD1 matching over 7 bases. V was clipped by 8 bases and J by 3 bases; unmatched bases: 7. The germline gives CDR1 MNHEY, CDR2 SMNVEV (reference sequence). The CDR3 is made up of 13 amino acids. CDR3 coding DNA: TGTGCCAGCTCCGCCGGGACAGTCTACGAGCAGTACTTC. Translation gives CASSAGTVYEQYF.

The chain recombines TRBV27 with TRBJ2-2, with 11 bases aligning to TRBD2. There are 18 residues in the CDR3. From germline, CDR1 is MNHEY and CDR2 SMNVEV (reference sequence). With V trimmed by 2 bases and J by 0 bases, 5 bases remained unmatched. The CDR3 loop is CASSLALAGGTNTGELFF. The CDR3 DNA reads as TGTGCCAGCAGTTTAGCCCTAGCGGGGGGCACGAACACCGGGGAGCTGTTTTTT.

The V call is TRBV5-1, the J call TRBJ1-2; 9 nucleotides align to TRBD1. CDR3 length: 13 residues. J was trimmed by 7 bases and V by 5 bases; bases with no gene match: 6. CDR1 is SGHRS, CDR2 YFSETQ, per germline. The CDR3 loop reads CASSRTGASGYTF. Here the CDR3 DNA reads TGCGCCAGCAGTCGGACAGGGGCTTCTGGCTACACCTTC.

This clone was detected only a few times. The CDR3 sequence: CASSEVLGGGAETQYF. DNA for the CDR3: TGTGCCAGCAGTGAAGTCTTGGGCGGGGGGGCGGAGACCCAGTACTTC. V is TRBV6-1 and J is TRBJ2-5; 9 bases match TRBD2. This CDR3 contains 16 residues. The germline gives CDR1 MNHNS, CDR2 SASEGT. J gave up 5 bases and V 1 base, and 8 bases lay outside the gene matches.

J is TRBJ2-5 and V is TRBV21-1; the table's TRBD1 call for D was not verified on the DNA. TRBV21-1 represents a pseudogene. The CDR3 loop spans 19 amino acids. CDR3 coding DNA: TGTGCCAGCAGCAAACACACCCTCCAACGCGAACAGGGGGAGGAGACCCAGTACTTC. Translated: CASSKHTLQREQGEETQYF.

V gene TRBV25-1 combines with J gene TRBJ1-3; the D gene is possibly TRBD1 (5 bases). Germline V gives CDR1 MGHDK, CDR2 SYGVNS. The CDR3 spans 13 residues. Trimming removed 3 bases at V and 6 bases at J, with 9 bases between. The CDR3 loop is CASSDRVVNTIYF. The CDR3 nucleotides are TGTGCCAGCAGTGACAGGGTAGTAAACACCATATATTTT.

This rearrangement joins TRBV5-1 to TRBJ2-1; D is perhaps TRBD2 (5 bases). The CDR3 has 14 residues. Germline values: CDR1 SGHRS, CDR2 YFSETQ. V was trimmed by 4 bases and J by 5 bases, leaving 13 bases between them. The CDR3 DNA follows: TGCGCCAGCAGCCCGGACGGGGTAAACAATGAGCAGTTCTTC. Residues: CASSPDGVNNEQFF.

This sequence joins TRBV7-2 and TRBJ2-4; no reliable D call. This CDR3 region has 15 residues. V was shortened by 2 bases and J by 5 bases, with 13 bases between the two germline ends. CDR1 and CDR2 (germline): SGHTA, FQGNSA. CDR3 residues: CASSLFASPENIQYF. The CDR3, as DNA: TGTGCCAGCAGCTTATTTGCCTCACCGGAAAACATTCAGTACTTC.

The chain recombines TRBV7-7 with TRBJ2-5, with 9 bases fitting TRBD1. V was pared by 5 bases and J by 5 bases, with 6 bases of the junction left unmatched. This CDR3 spans 14 amino acids. Germline-derived CDR1 and CDR2 are SSHAT and FNYEAQ (reference sequence). The CDR3 DNA sequence: TGTGCCAGCAGCAGCTGGACAGGGGTGGAGACCCAGTACTTC. It codes for CASSSWTGVETQYF.

This chain joins TRBV4-3 and TRBJ2-3, with a tentative D call TRBD2 (6 bases). The CDR3 covers 18 residues. Germline V CDR1 and CDR2: LGHNA, YSLEER. The germline V and J ends were trimmed by 0 bases and 2 bases, with 18 bases remaining between them. CDR3 amino acids: CASSQDRPTSFVTDTQYF. Here the CDR3 DNA reads TGCGCCAGCAGCCAAGATCGCCCGACTAGTTTCGTCACAGATACGCAGTATTTT.

The rearrangement uses TRBV7-9 and TRBJ2-2, with 9 positions matching TRBD1. Germline assignment: CDR1 SEHNR and CDR2 FQNEAQ (reference sequence). The CDR3 loop spans 16 amino acids. The junction had 10 bases not matched to a gene; V was cut back by 5 bases and J by 6 bases. Written as DNA, the CDR3 is TGTGCCAGCAGCCCCAACAGGGGACAGGGAGCCGGGGAGCTGTTTTTT. Protein sequence: CASSPNRGQGAGELFF.

This clone was detected only a few times. The chain joins TRBV9 to TRBJ2-5; 7 bases align to TRBD2. Germline CDR1 SGDLS, CDR2 YYNGEE. J was trimmed by 2 bases and V by 3 bases; bases with no gene match: 10. The CDR3 runs 16 residues. Written as DNA, the CDR3 is TGTGCCAGCAGCGAGGAGCGCGGGGGTTCACAAGAGACCCAGTACTTC. This encodes CASSEERGGSQETQYF. Combining the CDR3 with reference TRBV9 and TRBJ2-5 gives the whole variable domain DSGVTQTPKHLITATGQRVTLRCSPRSGDLSVYWYQQSLDQGLQFLIQYYNGEERAKGNILERFSAQQFPDLHSELNLSSLELGDSALYFCASSEERGGSQETQYFGPGTRLLVL.

The chain recombines TRBV4-1 with TRBJ2-7; 9 bases are shared with TRBD1. The CDR3 length is 16 residues. V trimming: 4 bases; J trimming: 3 bases; junction bases outside the gene matches: 10. Germline V lookup: CDR1 MGHRA, CDR2 YSYEKL. The CDR3 here is CASSRGRDRVFYEQYF. The CDR3 nucleotides read TGCGCCAGCAGCCGCGGACGGGACAGGGTTTTCTACGAGCAGTACTTC.

Only one count was recorded for this clone. The V call is TRBV6-5, the J call TRBJ1-1; a possible D gene is TRBD1 (6 bases). Germline CDR1 MNHEY, CDR2 SVGAGI. V dropped 7 bases and J dropped 1 base, with 13 bases sitting between them. The length of the CDR3 is 14 residues. CDR3 amino acids: CASKGVGSNTEAFF. The CDR3 DNA is TGTGCCAGCAAGGGGGTGGGTTCGAACACTGAAGCTTTCTTT.

The V and J genes are TRBV4-1 and TRBJ2-7, with 10 bases identical to TRBD1. J was trimmed by 5 bases and V by 0 bases; bases with no gene match: 13. The CDR3 loop spans 18 amino acids. CDR1 is MGHRA and CDR2 is YSYEKL in the germline V gene. The CDR3 region has the DNA TGCGCCAGCAGCCAAGAATACACAACCGGGACAGGGGTGCACGAGCAGTACTTC. This gives the protein CASSQEYTTGTGVHEQYF.

This clone was seen only a few times. This sequence joins TRBV21-1 and TRBJ1-5; TRBD1, as called in the table, went unchecked against the DNA. TRBV21-1 is listed as a pseudogene. The CDR3 runs 10 residues. DNA for the CDR3: TGTGCCAGCAGCGCAGATCCCCAGCATTTT. Translation gives CASSADPQHF.

The chain couples TRBV6-5 to TRBJ1-2; 8 bases match TRBD1. V lost 10 bases, J lost 4 bases, and 8 bases stayed unmatched. CDR3 length: 13 residues. Germline CDR1 reads MNHEY; CDR2 reads SVGAGI. The CDR3 region has the DNA TGTGCCATCGGGTTACAGGGGGTCTATGGCTACACCTTC. It encodes CAIGLQGVYGYTF.

The chain couples TRBV30 to TRBJ1-4, with a possible D match to TRBD1 (5 bases). In germline, CDR1 is GTSNPN, CDR2 SVGIG (reference sequence). V was pared by 0 bases and J by 3 bases, with 17 bases between. The CDR3 spans 17 residues. CDR3 DNA sequence: TGTGCCTGGAGTGTAGGCTTAGGGCTGGGGGCTAATGAAAAACTGTTTTTT. It is translated as CAWSVGLGLGANEKLFF. Filled out from reference TRBV30 and TRBJ1-4, the complete variable domain reads SQTIHQWPATLVQPVGSPLSLECTVEGTSNPNLYWYRQAAGRGLQLLFYSVGIGQISSEVPQNLSASRPQDRQFILSSKKLLLSDSGFYLCAWSVGLGLGANEKLFFGSGTQLSVL.

The V call is TRBV11-2, the J call TRBJ2-7; D possibly corresponds to TRBD1 (6 bases). Germline assignment: CDR1 SGHAT and CDR2 FQNNGV. V was trimmed by 5 bases and J by 4 bases, leaving 9 bases between them. This CDR3 comprises 12 residues. The CDR3 sequence: CASSPQGYEQYF. CDR3 nucleotide sequence: TGTGCCAGCAGCCCTCAGGGGTACGAGCAGTACTTC. The full variable domain, rest sourced from reference TRBV11-2 and TRBJ2-7, is EAGVAQSPRYKIIEKRQSVAFWCNPISGHATLYWYQQILGQGPKLLIQFQNNGVVDDSQLPKDRFSAERLKGVDSTLKIQPAKLEDSAVYLCASSPQGYEQYFGPGTRLTVT.

The gene calls are TRBV5-3 and TRBJ1-4; D might be TRBD1 (6 bases). TRBV5-3 carries the ORF label, with uncertain function. The V end was cut by 0 bases, the J end by 6 bases, with 18 bases between. There are 17 residues in the CDR3. As DNA, the CDR3 is TGTGCCAGAAGCTTGGGGCCCAGGGAGGGGGATTATGAAAAACTGTTTTTT. This codes for CARSLGPREGDYEKLFF.

This sequence joins TRBV6-6 and TRBJ2-6; TRBD1 is a possible D gene (6 bases). Trimming shortened V by 6 bases and J by 0 bases, and 9 bases separated the two germline ends. Germline V gene sequence: CDR1 MNHNY, CDR2 SVGAGI (reference sequence). The CDR3 is 15 residues long. The CDR3 loop is CASRQDSSGANVLTF. The CDR3 region has the DNA TGTGCCAGCAGGCAGGACAGCTCTGGGGCCAACGTCCTGACTTTC.

The V and J genes are TRBV28 and TRBJ2-5; the match to TRBD2 covers 13 bases. The CDR3 has 16 residues. V shed 7 bases, J shed 4 bases, and the junction held 9 bases outside the gene matches. The germline gives CDR1 MDHEN, CDR2 SYDVKM. CDR3 sequence: CASTSPLAGGGETQYF. CDR3 bases: TGTGCCAGCACCTCCCCACTAGCGGGGGGGGGAGAGACCCAGTACTTC.

The genes are TRBV10-3 and TRBJ1-1, with 8 bases aligning to TRBD1. J lost 5 bases, V lost 6 bases, and 5 bases had no gene match. Germline CDR1 reads ENHRY; CDR2 reads SYGVKD. This CDR3 comprises 13 residues. The CDR3 loop is CAISPGQGTEAFF. In DNA form, the CDR3 reads TGTGCCATCAGCCCCGGACAGGGAACTGAAGCTTTCTTT.

The V and J genes are TRBV6-5 and TRBJ2-3; D call uncertain. The CDR3 is 10 residues long. Deletions cut 8 bases from V and 5 bases from J, with 5 bases between. Germline lookup yields CDR1 MNHEY and CDR2 SVGAGI. The CDR3 loop is CASEVDTQYF. In DNA, the CDR3 is TGTGCCAGCGAGGTAGATACGCAGTATTTT.